The 2 T cell receptor beta chains below were found in one sample sequenced in a study of T cells after yellow fever vaccination (dated by TCRdb to about 2019). Reading the label with the study, this specimen's treatment or condition is: live attenuated yellow fever vaccine strain. The library was generated by 5' RACE. TCRdb shows the sequencer as Illumina HiSeq 2500. The public reads were reanalyzed by TCRdb: fastp trimming at Q25, MiXCR alignment, in-frame beta chains only. Rows are combined by CDR3 protein, so each entry shows the most common genes and DNA. The sample contains about 400,000 distinct CDR3 sequences, under 7.5% of them found a single time. 14% to 15% of the sample lies in the top ten. The material was PBMCs, obtained 5 days after the yellow fever booster vaccination. The source is a man aged 25-40 years who received the YFV17D yellow fever vaccine.

There are many counts of this clonotype. This chain connects TRBV20-1 to TRBJ2-5; D might be TRBD1 (5 bases). CDR3 length: 13 residues. The V and J ends lost 6 bases and 4 bases respectively, with 15 bases between them. Per the germline V gene, CDR1 is DFQATT and CDR2 is SNEGSKA (reference sequence). The CDR3 nucleotides read TGCAGTGCCATTGGTTCAGGGTCAGAGACCCAGTACTTC. Translation: CSAIGSGSETQYF.

This clonotype was seen more than once but under ten times. The chain recombines TRBV11-2 with TRBJ2-7, with 7 bases fitting TRBD1. This CDR3 region has 15 residues. V lost 7 bases, J lost 5 bases, and 14 bases stayed unmatched. Germline CDR1 SGHAT, CDR2 FQNNGV. The CDR3 bases are TGTGCCAGCACCCACCCGCTTCGACAGGGTCACGAGCAGTACTTC. Protein product: CASTHPLRQGHEQYF.